This T cell receptor (beta chain) was sequenced for a study of shared clonotypes between healthy human individuals (dated by TCRdb to between 2020 and 2021). Study-wide context: Two women and a few men aged 18 to 49 years were included in the cohort. To estimate repertoire size and how much clonotypes are shared between individuals, the study performed deep sequencing of blood TCR repertoires from a handful of healthy adults. Each donor's leukapheresis produced roughly between roughly 0.85 and 9 billion PBMCs. To increase sequencing depth and limit assay-specific biases, different laboratories used diverse techniques to prepare libraries and sequence TCR repertoires. Broader findings and caveats from the paper: The small number of donors limited the genetic and exposure-history diversity represented. Based on pairwise subsampling, the degree of clonotype sharing among donors was expected to be affected by sequencing depth. Sampling was limited to blood, and TCR repertoires in tissue likely differ from TCR repertoires in blood.

This clone was seen more than once but under ten times. There is no known antigen for this receptor. No base qualities exist here, and no much larger clone lies one base off it. TCR CDR3 regions were amplified from genomic DNA by multiplex PCR using the deep immunoSEQ assay. Genomic DNA extracted from each cell subset was distributed evenly over all wells of several immunoSEQ 96-well plates, and each plate served as one replicate. For unsorted PBMC, each replicate PCR was loaded with approximately 0.3 ug genomic DNA, equivalent to roughly 33,000 T cell genomes. Ten immunoSEQ deep assay plates were used to sequence unsorted PBMC genomic DNA. The purified libraries were quantified using a Qubit 3.0 fluorometer, sized with a Bioanalyzer 2100, and then quantified again using the KAPA Library Quantification kit. Every immunoSEQ 96-well plate was sequenced on a dedicated single-read 150-cycle Illumina NextSeq 550 flow cell. Per the source publication's procedure: Because the immunoSEQ output included only junctional sequences and no quality scores, the filtering could not be the same as the filtering used for full-length reads. To assign V/J genes and CDR3, sequences were annotated using PyIR, a Python wrapper for IgBLAST v1.9, with IMGT germline references. Reads were filtered out if the reads had weak V/J assignments (E-value above 1e-6), no CDR3, stop codons, out-of-frame junctions, or ambiguous translated residues. A V3J clonotype was defined by an identical inferred V gene, J gene, and CDR3 amino acid sequence. The percentage overlap between two repertoires was calculated by dividing the number of shared unique clonotypes by the size of the smaller repertoire. Three approaches were used to assess repertoire richness: RTK rarefaction, the Chao1 estimator, and Recon v2.1 estimates of unobserved clonotypes. Entries here come from immuneACCESS through TCRdb and include only in-frame sequences with V and J called. Some clones fail to appear in such tables; in the studies checked, an unresolved V gene covers under half of the shortfall, and the cause of the remainder is unknown. The V and J calls and clone size come from that table; D and trimming were worked out from the DNA. For this sample there are some 470,000 clones; around 78% appear just once. The biggest ten clones account for about an eighth of the sample.

The CDR3 covers 14 residues, taking in both the cysteine and the phenylalanine. Just the 42-base CDR3 DNA is kept, in frame starting at base 1. In the germline V gene (reference sequence), CDR1 corresponds to WNHNN and CDR2 to SYGVQD. Trimming removed 6 bases from V and 1 base from J, leaving 10 bases between the germline ends. Donors were healthy HIV-negative adults with no recently reported acute infections or vaccinations. Every donor was a Caucasian adult living in Nashville, Tennessee, USA. For unsorted samples, roughly 91 million PBMCs were counted, and genomic DNA was extracted using the QIAamp DNA Blood Mini kit. Blood was collected by leukapheresis, and PBMCs were isolated by Ficoll-Histopaque density gradient centrifugation and then cryopreserved in liquid nitrogen vapor phase.

Sequenced input: PBMCs. The V and J genes are TRBV10-1 and TRBJ1-3; no D gene can be assigned with confidence. The receptor was derived from a woman aged 40-49 years in good health. Some clones in this sample may be carry-over from other donors' samples. This receptor has the CDR3 CASSLSGSGNTIYF. In nucleotide form, the sequence is TGCGCCAGCAGCTTGTCGGGATCTGGAAACACCATATATTTT.